The source of this T cell receptor (beta chain) is a study of T cells in Graves' hyperthyroidism and ophthalmopathy. TCR beta CDR3 region amplification was performed from RNA transcripts. HTBI primers were used for first-round RT-PCR of the TCR CDR3. TCRdb processed the multiplex PCR reads anew with MiXCR; each CDR3 protein has one entry. The data contain about 700,000 distinct CDR3 sequences, 45% of them singletons. This CDR3 has 13 amino acids. Deletions cut 3 bases from V and 2 bases from J, with 10 bases between. CDR1 and CDR2 (germline): DFQATT, SNEGSKA (reference sequence). The chain carries TRBV20-1 and TRBJ2-5; D unresolved. The source material was peripheral blood or thyroid tissue (not recorded which). The TCR comes from an adult man with Graves' disease, either hyperthyroidism or ophthalmopathy (not recorded which). CDR3 region: CSARGRRQETQYF. In nucleotides, the CDR3 is TGCAGTGCTAGGGGCAGGCGACAAGAGACCCAGTACTTC.